The 26 T cell receptor beta chains below come from one sample, sequenced in a study of T cell clusters in autoimmune cytopenias. Tens of thousands of genome equivalents of blood DNA were amplified for TRB. TRB rearrangements were amplified by touch-down multiplex PCR with mixed TRB-A/B primers. TCRdb re-called the multiplex PCR reads; one entry per CDR3 protein, DNA not given. The sample holds 6,000 to 9,500 distinct CDR3 sequences. This sample also appeared in a second study, on T cell repertoires in aging, cancer and after chemotherapy.

Material: peripheral blood. Receptors were obtained from a human donor with an autoimmune cytopenia or autoimmune hepatitis (not recorded which).

The genes are TRBV18 and TRBJ2-5. The CDR3 spans 14 residues. The V gene's germline CDR1 is KGHSH and CDR2 LQKENI. This chain's CDR3 is CASSPMYSKETQYF.

The chain combines TRBV25-1 with TRBJ1-1. Germline lookup yields CDR1 MGHDK and CDR2 SYGVNS. CDR3 length: 13 residues. The CDR3 region is CASTSDLNTEAFF.

Measured by frequency, this clonotype is medium-sized. The genes are TRBV12-3 or TRBV12-4 and TRBJ1-5. CDR3 length: 14 residues. The CDR3 reads CASSLSHRNQPQHF.

This chain joins TRBV6-5 and TRBJ2-1; TCRdb reports TRBD2, a call that lacks DNA to check it against. The CDR3 is 16 residues long. Germline V CDR1 and CDR2: MNHEY, SVGAGI. The CDR3 sequence is CASSDTLAGAMSSLFF.

This sequence joins TRBV6-5 and TRBJ1-1. Germline loops: CDR1 MNHEY, CDR2 SVGAGI. This CDR3 contains 13 residues. CDR3 region: CASSLGGTAKAFF.

This clonotype counts as medium-sized by frequency. This chain connects TRBV6-5 to TRBJ2-3; no DNA is available, so the TRBD1 call from TCRdb remains unchecked. The CDR3 is 15 residues long. Looked up from germline, CDR1 is MNHEY and CDR2 is SVGAGI. The CDR3 is CASSYRRGLADTQYF.

The V gene is TRBV20-1, the J gene TRBJ1-1; TCRdb's D call, TRBD1, is unchecked because there is no DNA. The CDR3 has 12 amino acids. CDR1 DFQATT and CDR2 SNEGSKA come from the germline V gene (reference sequence). The CDR3 region is CSASQGAQEAFF.

This CDR3 reads CASSLDPGGYEQYF. The rearrangement links TRBV5-1 to TRBJ2-7; there is no DNA to check the TCRdb D call of TRBD1. The germline CDR1 and CDR2 sequences are SGHRS and YFSETQ. CDR3 length: 14 amino acids.

By frequency, this clonotype is medium-sized. The chain recombines TRBV19 with TRBJ1-4; absent DNA, TCRdb's TRBD1 call cannot be checked. Germline CDR1 and CDR2: LNHDA and SQIVND (reference sequence). This CDR3 is built from 18 residues. The CDR3 protein is CASSDRAALVATNEKLFF.

This clonotype is called medium-sized based on its frequency. This chain connects TRBV19 to TRBJ2-1; TCRdb selects TRBD1, and the lack of DNA leaves this call unchecked. This CDR3 spans 14 amino acids. CDR1 LNHDA and CDR2 SQIVND come from the germline V gene (reference sequence). The CDR3: CASSIEVRGTEQFF.

The rearrangement joins TRBV11-2 to TRBJ2-7; TCRdb's D gene call, TRBD1, goes unchecked for lack of DNA. CDR1 and CDR2 (germline): SGHAT, FQNNGV. There are 14 residues in the CDR3. CDR3 loop: CASSSAGTVDEQYF.

According to its frequency, this clonotype is medium-sized (0.01 to 0.1%). The chain recombines TRBV20-1 with TRBJ2-3; the TCRdb D gene call, TRBD2, has no DNA to confirm it. This CDR3 contains 13 residues. Germline lookup yields CDR1 DFQATT and CDR2 SNEGSKA (reference sequence). The CDR3: CSAGGIGSATQYF.

The gene calls are TRBV30 and TRBJ1-2; with no DNA, the TCRdb D assignment of TRBD1 cannot be verified. The CDR3 runs 14 residues. The germline V gene encodes CDR1 GTSNPN and CDR2 SVGIG (reference sequence). The CDR3 reads CAWISRRTGVGYTF.

The chain employs TRBV18 and TRBJ2-1; checking the TCRdb D call of TRBD2 is not possible without DNA. CDR3 size: 13 residues. Germline CDR1 reads KGHSH; CDR2 reads LQKENI. The CDR3 sequence is CASSQGPSGEQFF.

The V and J genes are TRBV11-2 and TRBJ2-2; TCRdb's D call, TRBD2, is unchecked because there is no DNA. CDR1 is SGHAT, CDR2 FQNNGV, per germline. The CDR3 is 16 amino acids. The CDR3 loop is CASSSERRRSPGELFF.

J is TRBJ1-1 and V is TRBV4-1. CDR1 is MGHRA and CDR2 is YSYEKL in the germline V gene. The CDR3 has 14 residues. CDR3 region: CASSLTGGGTEAFF.

This chain uses TRBV11-2 with TRBJ2-7; TCRdb's D call of TRBD1 is untestable without DNA. CDR3 length: 15 residues. CDR1 and CDR2 from the germline V gene are SGHAT and FQNNGV. The CDR3 spells CASSRYRDISYEQYF.

This clonotype is called medium-sized based on its frequency. The chain carries TRBV7-6 and TRBJ2-1. The germline V gene has CDR1 SGHVS and CDR2 FNYEAQ. The length of the CDR3 is 13 residues. Here the CDR3 reads CASSLETGNEQFF. Full variable domain (missing parts from reference TRBV7-6 and TRBJ2-1): GAGVSQSPRYKVTKRGQDVALRCDPISGHVSLYWYRQALGQGPEFLTYFNYEAQQDKSGLPNDRFSAERPEGSISTLTIQRTEQRDSAMYRCASSLETGNEQFFGPGTRLTVL.

This clonotype is called medium-sized based on its frequency. CDR3 region: CSVDRAGYGYTF. V is TRBV29-1 and J is TRBJ1-2. The V gene's germline CDR1 is SQVTM and CDR2 ANQGSEA. This CDR3 has 12 amino acids.

The chain links TRBV27 to TRBJ1-1; the TCRdb call, TRBD1, lacks DNA for checking. Germline lookup yields CDR1 MNHEY and CDR2 SMNVEV (reference sequence). The CDR3 is 14 amino acids. The CDR3 here is CASRTDRVNTEAFF.

The V call is TRBV12-3 or TRBV12-4, the J call TRBJ1-5; the TCRdb call, TRBD1, lacks DNA for checking. This CDR3 region has 15 residues. This CDR3 is CASSPGRNSNQPQHF.

The genes are TRBV7-8 and TRBJ2-1; TCRdb reports TRBD1, a call that lacks DNA to check it against. The germline gives CDR1 SGHVS, CDR2 FQNEAQ. The CDR3 extends over 15 amino acids. Here the CDR3 reads CASSLVRGFYNEQFF. Full variable domain (rest looked up from reference TRBV7-8 and TRBJ2-1): GAGVSQSPRYKVAKRGQDVALRCDPISGHVSLFWYQQALGQGPEFLTYFQNEAQLDKSGLPSDRFFAERPEGSVSTLKIQRTQQEDSAVYLCASSLVRGFYNEQFFGPGTRLTVL.

The chain joins TRBV6-6 to TRBJ1-1; TCRdb outputs TRBD1, but without DNA this stays unchecked. In germline, CDR1 is MNHNY, CDR2 SVGAGI (reference sequence). The CDR3 extends over 15 amino acids. Here the CDR3 reads CASSQPQGRNTEAFF.

V is TRBV20-1 and J is TRBJ2-7; there is no DNA to check the TCRdb D call of TRBD2. This CDR3 spans 15 amino acids. CDR1 and CDR2 from the germline V gene are DFQATT and SNEGSKA (reference sequence). The CDR3 region is CSARDWGGGSYEQYF.

This sequence joins TRBV12-3 or TRBV12-4 and TRBJ1-6. The CDR3 spans 16 residues. The CDR3 spells CASSSRGSSYNSPLHF.

This chain joins TRBV12-3 or TRBV12-4 and TRBJ1-5. The CDR3 spans 14 residues. The CDR3 loop reads CASSQTGRDQPQHF.